A single sample gave rise to the 20 T cell receptor beta chains below, sequenced in a study of molecular identifiers for immune sequencing clone quantification. TCRdb passed the PCR reads through MiXCR, listing each CDR3 protein once. The table shows tens of thousands of distinct CDR3 sequences, with less than 20% occurring only once. The specimen sequenced was naive CD8+ T cells from blood, with Jurkat cell RNA spiked in. Stated subset: FACS-sorted CD8+CD4-CCR7+CD45RA+ naive T cells. All receptors derive from a human donor in good health. Some libraries in this study had Jurkat cell RNA spiked in.

V usage is TRBV4-3 and J usage is TRBJ1-5; D is possibly TRBD1 (5 bases). This CDR3 region has 17 residues. Germline CDR1 reads LGHNA; CDR2 reads YSLEER. Trimming stripped 0 bases from V and 6 bases from J, with 18 bases between. The CDR3 spells CASSQDRTSRVGQPQHF. As DNA, the CDR3 is TGCGCCAGCAGCCAAGATCGCACCTCCAGGGTTGGTCAGCCCCAGCATTTT.

This clonotype was found a few times. The junction shows a germline mismatch at one end, possibly a read error. The rearrangement uses TRBV28 and TRBJ2-7, with no clear D. CDR1 is MDHEN and CDR2 is SYDVKM in the germline V gene. The CDR3 loop spans 14 amino acids. The CDR3 sequence is CANSLLVREDEQYF. CDR3 sequence (DNA): TGTGCCAACAGTTTATTGGTTCGTGAGGACGAGCAGTACTTC. Supplemented by reference TRBV28 and TRBJ2-7, the full variable domain reads DVKVTQSSRYLVKRTGEKVFLECVQDMDHENMFWYRQDPGLGLRLIYFSYDVKMKEKGDIPEGYSVSREKKERFSLILESASTNQTSMYLCANSLLVREDEQYFGPGTRLTVT.

The chain couples TRBV7-9 to TRBJ2-7, with TRBD1 identical over 10 bases. This CDR3 contains 14 residues. The V gene's germline CDR1 is SEHNR and CDR2 FQNEAQ (reference sequence). J lost 9 bases, V lost 2 bases, and 7 bases had no gene match. This CDR3 reads CASSLRDRGTVQYF. As DNA, the CDR3 is TGTGCCAGCAGCTTAAGGGACAGGGGTACTGTGCAGTACTTC.

This clonotype was seen more than once but under ten times. This chain connects TRBV5-1 to TRBJ2-1; TRBD2 is a possible D gene (5 bases). The CDR3 spans 12 residues. Trimming left V 6 bases short and J 9 bases short, with 13 bases between. The germline CDR1 and CDR2 sequences are SGHRS and YFSETQ. The CDR3 DNA reads TGCGCCAGCACCGGGATGGGCAGTGAGCAGTTCTTC. The encoded protein is CASTGMGSEQFF.

This chain links TRBV7-2 with TRBJ2-7; TRBD2 is a possible D gene (6 bases). Germline values: CDR1 SGHTA, CDR2 FQGNSA. The CDR3 spans 15 residues. Trimming left V 4 bases short and J 2 bases short, with 15 bases between. This CDR3 reads CASSSMGGGAYEQYF. The CDR3 DNA reads TGTGCCAGCAGCTCCATGGGGGGAGGCGCCTACGAGCAGTACTTC.

This rearrangement joins TRBV6-2 or TRBV6-3 to TRBJ2-6, with 12 positions matching TRBD1. The trim removed 6 bases at V and 3 bases at J, leaving 9 bases unmatched. Germline CDR1 MNHEY, CDR2 SVGEGT. This CDR3 is built from 18 residues. CDR3 protein: CASSGPGQGAFGANVLTF. The CDR3 DNA is TGTGCCAGCAGCGGCCCGGGACAGGGGGCGTTTGGGGCCAACGTCCTGACTTTC.

With respect to this clonotype: A junction boundary mismatches the germline segment, possibly from a read error. This chain links TRBV7-9 with TRBJ2-2; TRBD2 agrees at 7 bases. Germline V gene sequence: CDR1 SEHNR, CDR2 FQNEAQ (reference sequence). This CDR3 spans 14 amino acids. DNA for the CDR3: TGTGTCAGCAGCTTAGGACTAGTCCCCGGGGAGCTGTTTTTT. Translated: CVSSLGLVPGELFF.

Worth noting for this clonotype: A much more abundant neighbour one base away suggests this may be a read error. The V and J genes are TRBV15 and TRBJ2-7; a possible D gene is TRBD1 (5 bases). This CDR3 region has 11 residues. Germline V gene data show CDR1 as LNHNV and CDR2 as YYDKDF (reference sequence). The CDR3 protein is CAIRQYYEQYF. The CDR3 DNA reads as TGTGCGATAAGACAGTACTACGAGCAGTACTTC.

This chain links TRBV6-6 with TRBJ2-1, with D possibly TRBD1 on 5 matching bases. The germline V gene has CDR1 MNHNY and CDR2 SVGAGI (reference sequence). CDR3 size: 13 residues. With 5 bases removed from V and 5 bases from J, the gap between germline ends came to 10 bases. The CDR3 DNA sequence: TGTGCCAGCAGTCAGCGCAGGGACAATGAGCAGTTCTTC. This sequence encodes CASSQRRDNEQFF.

This clonotype has a count of ten or more. The genes are TRBV12-3 or TRBV12-4 and TRBJ1-3; D ambiguous. The CDR3 runs 15 residues. V lost 5 bases and J lost 5, with 16 bases in between. The CDR3 region has the DNA TGTGCCAGCAGTACCCCGCCGGGCATCAGAAACACCATATATTTT. This translates into CASSTPPGIRNTIYF.

This clonotype was recorded at least ten times. The V and J genes are TRBV13 and TRBJ2-5; 9 bases are a match to TRBD2. CDR1 and CDR2 (germline): PRHDT, FYEKMQ (reference sequence). J was trimmed by 2 bases and V by 5 bases; bases with no gene match: 6. The CDR3 is 15 amino acids. The CDR3 region has the DNA TGTGCCAGCAGCCCACCCGGACTAGCGCAAGAGACCCAGTACTTC. Encoded protein: CASSPPGLAQETQYF.

This clonotype was found many times. The rearrangement uses TRBV20-1 and TRBJ2-1, with 9 bases that match TRBD1. The CDR3 totals 13 residues. The J segment lost 9 bases and the V segment lost 5 bases, leaving 8 bases of the junction unmatched. Germline assignment: CDR1 DFQATT and CDR2 SNEGSKA (reference sequence). CDR3 DNA: TGCAGTGCTTTGGCCGGGACAGGGATTGAGCAGTTCTTC. This encodes CSALAGTGIEQFF.

Details on this clonotype: Since a much larger clone is just one base distant, this may be a read error. It is likely a read error, because the conserved phenylalanine at the end of the CDR3 is missing. The V gene is TRBV7-2, the J gene TRBJ2-7; unclear D gene. The length of the CDR3 is 11 residues. Trimming took 5 bases from V and 6 from J, leaving 8 bases between them. The germline gives CDR1 SGHTA, CDR2 FQGNSA. In nucleotides, the CDR3 is TGTGCCAGCAGCCAATATCGCGAGCAGTACCTC. Protein product: CASSQYREQYL.

This clonotype was seen a few times. The CDR3 region has the DNA TGCGCCAGCAGGGACAGGGGGAGCACTGAAGCTTTCTTT. Its protein product is CASRDRGSTEAFF. V and J are TRBV4-3 and TRBJ1-1; 10 bases fit TRBD1. The CDR3 loop spans 13 amino acids. After removal of 6 bases from V and 4 bases from J, the junction contained 2 bases not matched to a gene. CDR1 is LGHNA, CDR2 YSLEER, per germline.

In its sample, this clonotype was seen many times. The genes are TRBV15 and TRBJ2-7; D could derive from TRBD1 or TRBD2 (5 bases each). CDR3 length equals 17 residues. Germline-derived CDR1 and CDR2 are LNHNV and YYDKDF (reference sequence). Trimming took off 0 bases at V and 4 bases at J, with 19 bases between the two ends. The CDR3 bases are TGTGCCACCAGCAGAGATTGGGGGTCCGGCGTTGGTTACGAGCAGTACTTC. It translates to CATSRDWGSGVGYEQYF.

This clonotype has a handful of counts. V gene TRBV27 combines with J gene TRBJ1-2; D perhaps matches TRBD1 (6 bases). The V end lost 6 bases, the J end lost 0 bases, and 8 bases lay between the germline ends. CDR3 length: 13 amino acids. Germline V CDR1 and CDR2: MNHEY, SMNVEV (reference sequence). CDR3 bases: TGTGCCAGCAGGGACAGAACTAACTATGGCTACACCTTC. It is translated as CASRDRTNYGYTF.

This clonotype has just a few counts. The chain carries TRBV29-1 and TRBJ2-7; the D gene is possibly TRBD1 (6 bases). Looked up from germline, CDR1 is SQVTM and CDR2 is ANQGSEA. V dropped 6 bases and J dropped 7 bases, with 13 bases sitting between them. There are 11 residues in the CDR3. The DNA of the CDR3 is TGCAGCGTAAAGGACAGTTGGGAGCAGTACTTC. Encoded protein: CSVKDSWEQYF.

Of note for this clonotype: A much more abundant neighbour one base away suggests this may be a read error. The CDR3 sequence is CASSVASGKFEQYF. CDR3 sequence (DNA): TGTGCCAGCAGCGTCGCTAGCGGAAAGTTCGAGCAGTACTTC. The chain employs TRBV9 and TRBJ2-7; 7 bases align to TRBD2. Unmatched junction bases numbered 8, after V lost 2 bases and J lost 6 bases. The CDR3 spans 14 residues. From germline, CDR1 is SGDLS and CDR2 YYNGEE.

This clonotype was picked up many times. J is TRBJ2-4 and V is TRBV7-8, with D perhaps TRBD2 (6 bases). Trimming removed 10 bases from V and 5 bases from J, with 15 bases in between. The germline CDR1 and CDR2 sequences are SGHVS and FQNEAQ. The CDR3 has 13 residues. CDR3 sequence (DNA): TGTGCCACCCAATTCTCGGGGGAAAACATTCAGTACTTC. Its protein product is CATQFSGENIQYF.

This clonotype was seen many times. This rearrangement joins TRBV7-9 to TRBJ2-1; 7 nucleotides align to TRBD2. Per the germline V gene, CDR1 is SEHNR and CDR2 is FQNEAQ (reference sequence). The CDR3 covers 16 residues. With 7 bases clipped from V and 0 bases from J, the junction kept 9 bases outside the gene matches. The CDR3 protein is CASIPSGASSYNEQFF. The DNA for the CDR3 is TGTGCCAGCATCCCGAGCGGGGCAAGCTCCTACAATGAGCAGTTCTTC. Combining the CDR3 with reference TRBV7-9 and TRBJ2-1 gives the whole variable domain DTGVSQNPRHKITKRGQNVTFRCDPISEHNRLYWYRQTLGQGPEFLTYFQNEAQLEKSRLLSDRFSAERPKGSFSTLEIQRTEQGDSAMYLCASIPSGASSYNEQFFGPGTRLTVL.